Each of the 10 T cell receptor beta chains below was sequenced from the same sample in a study of T cells after yellow fever vaccination. MiXCR, run by TCRdb on the 5' RACE reads, gives a single entry per CDR3 protein. This table holds roughly 320,000 distinct CDR3 sequences, around 11% found once. The sample here was CD4+ T cells sorted from PBMCs, taken 45 days after the yellow fever booster vaccination. All receptors come from a man younger than 35 who received the YFV17D yellow fever vaccine.

A few counts support this clonotype. The chain couples TRBV12-3 or TRBV12-4 to TRBJ2-5; D is perhaps TRBD1 or TRBD2 (5 bases each). The CDR3 has 13 residues. V was cut by 3 bases and J by 5 bases, with 10 bases left in between. This chain's CDR3 is CASSFRGRETQYF. The CDR3 coding sequence is TGTGCCAGCAGTTTCCGGGGCCGGGAGACCCAGTACTTC.

The chain joins TRBV5-6 to TRBJ1-3; D not resolved. V was pared by 0 bases and J by 0 bases, with 13 bases between. The length of the CDR3 is 17 residues. Germline CDR1 is SGHDT and CDR2 is YYEEEE. Written as DNA, the CDR3 is TGTGCCAGCAGCTTGGCTCGGGCAGGCTCCTCTGGAAACACCATATATTTT. As protein: CASSLARAGSSGNTIYF.

This clonotype showed up just a few times. This rearrangement joins TRBV19 to TRBJ2-3, with TRBD2 matching 7 bases. V was clipped by 3 bases and J by 0 bases; unmatched bases: 0. The CDR3 has 14 amino acids. Germline V gives CDR1 LNHDA, CDR2 SQIVND (reference sequence). This chain's CDR3 is CASSMRGSTDTQYF. The DNA for the CDR3 is TGTGCCAGTAGTATGCGGGGGAGCACAGATACGCAGTATTTT.

This clonotype occurred a few times. The genes are TRBV4-2 and TRBJ1-1; unclear D gene. The germline V gene encodes CDR1 LGHNA and CDR2 YNFKEQ. The V end was cut by 0 bases, the J end by 2 bases, with 10 bases between. This CDR3 has 15 amino acids. CDR3 region: CASSQEPGTNTEAFF. In DNA form, the CDR3 reads TGTGCCAGCAGCCAAGAACCGGGCACAAACACTGAAGCTTTCTTT.

The chain combines TRBV7-2 with TRBJ1-4; D is ambiguous. The germline CDR1 and CDR2 sequences are SGHTA and FQGNSA. The CDR3 loop spans 16 amino acids. V was shortened by 1 base and J by 0 bases, with 9 bases between the two germline ends. CDR3 sequence (DNA): TGTGCCAGCAGCTTAGGGGTCATTGCAACTAATGAAAAACTGTTTTTT. It specifies CASSLGVIATNEKLFF.

V is TRBV19 and J is TRBJ1-4; D is uncertain. The CDR3 has 15 residues. Trimming stripped 4 bases from V and 6 bases from J, with 15 bases between. Germline lookup yields CDR1 LNHDA and CDR2 SQIVND (reference sequence). CDR3 DNA: TGTGCCAGTAGTAACCTCTTCCAGTGGGATGAAAAACTGTTTTTT. It specifies CASSNLFQWDEKLFF. The full variable domain, its missing parts supplied by reference TRBV19 and TRBJ1-4, is DGGITQSPKYLFRKEGQNVTLSCEQNLNHDAMYWYRQDPGQGLRLIYYSQIVNDFQKGDIAEGYSVSREKKESFPLTVTSAQKNPTAFYLCASSNLFQWDEKLFFGSGTQLSVL.

This rearrangement joins TRBV4-3 to TRBJ2-1; D gene unclear. CDR1 and CDR2 from the germline V gene are LGHNA and YSLEER. This CDR3 is 13 amino acids long. With 0 bases removed from V and 4 bases from J, the gap between germline ends came to 4 bases. CDR3 loop: CASSQDFYNEQFF. CDR3 nucleotides: TGCGCCAGCAGCCAAGATTTTTACAATGAGCAGTTCTTC.

This clonotype was detected many times. The chain carries TRBV20-1 and TRBJ2-5; 8 positions agree with TRBD1. The J segment lost 5 bases and the V segment lost 5 bases, leaving 7 bases of the junction unmatched. CDR3 length: 13 amino acids. From germline, CDR1 is DFQATT and CDR2 SNEGSKA (reference sequence). CDR3 amino acids: CSAGDRGRETQYF. In DNA, the CDR3 is TGCAGTGCTGGCGACAGGGGCCGGGAGACCCAGTACTTC.

The chain recombines TRBV5-1 with TRBJ2-7; D perhaps matches TRBD1 (6 bases). The CDR3 is made up of 15 amino acids. Trimming took 5 bases from V and 0 from J, leaving 15 bases between them. Looked up from germline, CDR1 is SGHRS and CDR2 is YFSETQ. The CDR3 DNA reads TGCGCCAGCAGGCCCGGGACAAGCAGCTCCTACGAGCAGTACTTC. This encodes CASRPGTSSSYEQYF.

Only a few counts were recorded for this clonotype. The chain links TRBV4-2 to TRBJ2-3, with 8 bases aligning to TRBD2. The germline V gene has CDR1 LGHNA and CDR2 YNFKEQ. The CDR3 has 16 amino acids. The V segment lost 3 bases and the J segment 3 bases; nucleotides outside the gene matches: 8. The DNA of the CDR3 is TGTGCCAGCAGCCATGGGTCGGGGGGGTATACAGATACGCAGTATTTT. It specifies CASSHGSGGYTDTQYF.